This TCR beta chain was found in a study of T cell responses to AZD1222 COVID-19 vaccine. Germline lookup yields CDR1 SGHTA and CDR2 FQGTGA. Unmatched junction bases numbered 7, after V lost 5 bases and J lost 4 bases. The CDR3 length is 17 residues. Produced via immunoSEQ multiplex PCR; TCRdb's table is partial and in-frame only. This table holds 150,000 to 200,000 clones, around nine tenths found once. This receptor was taken from an adult in good health. The sequenced sample was peripheral blood, obtained on day 0 of AZD1222 vaccination. The chain uses TRBV7-3 and TRBJ2-3; 15 bases are shared with TRBD2. The CDR3: CASSLWTSGGASDTQYF. The CDR3 DNA sequence: TGTGCCAGCAGCCTTTGGACTAGCGGGGGGGCCTCAGATACGCAGTATTTT.